The next 13 T cell receptor beta chains were all read from a single sample in a study of blood T cell repertoires in COVID-19. Using immunoSEQ multiplex PCR, the repertoire was profiled, and TCRdb retains in-frame clones only, with some absent. The sample holds tens of thousands of clones, about 86% seen once. The sequenced material came from peripheral blood. These receptors originate from a man between 40 and 49 years old with acute or convalescent COVID-19.

The V call is TRBV2, the J call TRBJ1-1; 9 bases match TRBD1. J was trimmed by 4 bases and V by 7 bases; bases with no gene match: 7. The CDR3 extends over 14 amino acids. Germline V gene sequence: CDR1 SNHLY, CDR2 FYNNEI. The CDR3 DNA follows: TGTGCCAGCACCACCGGGACAGGGCTCACTGAAGCTTTCTTT. Translated: CASTTGTGLTEAFF.

The chain carries TRBV9 and TRBJ1-1; D is undetermined. The CDR3 length is 12 residues. Per germline, CDR1 SGDLS and CDR2 YYNGEE. The V end lost 4 bases, the J end lost 6 bases, and 10 bases lay between the germline ends. The CDR3 spells CASSPSGSEAFF. DNA of the CDR3: TGTGCCAGCAGCCCCTCCGGGTCTGAAGCTTTCTTT.

The chain employs TRBV28 and TRBJ2-3; TRBD2 matches at 7 bases. Germline CDR1 MDHEN, CDR2 SYDVKM. The CDR3 length is 16 residues. Trimming at V came to 6 bases and at J to 1 base, leaving 10 bases not matched to a gene. The CDR3 loop reads CASSYRGERRTDTQYF. In DNA form, the CDR3 reads TGTGCCAGCAGCTATCGGGGGGAGCGGCGCACAGATACGCAGTATTTT.

V usage is TRBV7-3 and J usage is TRBJ1-2; TRBD1 aligns across 8 bases. Germline V gives CDR1 SGHTA, CDR2 FQGTGA. The ends lost 5 bases at V and 9 bases at J; junction bases unmatched: 14. This CDR3 comprises 15 residues. The CDR3 DNA reads as TGTGCCAGCAGCATTCGACAGGGGCCCGGTTACAGCTACACCTTC. Protein: CASSIRQGPGYSYTF.

V and J are TRBV18 and TRBJ1-5; possibly TRBD1 for D (5 bases). The germline gives CDR1 KGHSH, CDR2 LQKENI. V was pared by 2 bases and J by 5 bases, with 7 bases between. This CDR3 is built from 13 residues. The chain's CDR3 is CASSPIRDQPQHF. DNA for the CDR3: TGTGCCAGCTCACCAATCAGGGATCAGCCCCAGCATTTT.

This clone has a single count. The genes are TRBV10-1 and TRBJ2-1, with 7 bases identical to TRBD1. J lost 0 bases, V lost 8 bases, and 7 bases had no gene match. CDR1 is WNHNN, CDR2 SYGVQD, per germline (reference sequence). This CDR3 has 15 residues. CDR3 residues: CASQRAGGSYNEQFF. CDR3 nucleotides: TGCGCCAGCCAGAGGGCAGGGGGCTCCTACAATGAGCAGTTCTTC.

V is TRBV29-1 and J is TRBJ2-7; D might be TRBD1 (6 bases). Per germline, CDR1 SQVTM and CDR2 ANQGSEA. The CDR3 has 12 residues. V shed 7 bases and J shed 3 bases, with 13 bases lying between them. CDR3: CSGGQTVYEQYF. CDR3 nucleotide sequence: TGCAGCGGGGGGCAGACAGTCTACGAGCAGTACTTC.

The genes are TRBV30 and TRBJ1-1, with D maybe TRBD1 (6 bases). V lost 5 bases to trimming and J lost 4 bases, with 8 bases between them. Germline V lookup: CDR1 GTSNPN, CDR2 SVGIG (reference sequence). The CDR3 runs to 11 residues. The CDR3 here is CAWAQGTEAFF. The CDR3 nucleotides are TGTGCCTGGGCACAGGGCACTGAAGCTTTCTTT.

This clone was detected once. The V and J genes are TRBV5-4 and TRBJ2-7; 10 positions match TRBD1. Germline trimming cut 4 bases from V and 6 bases from J; bases unmatched to any gene: 13. Germline loops: CDR1 SGHNT, CDR2 YYREEE (reference sequence). The CDR3 is made up of 16 amino acids. The CDR3 here is CASSLGPPGTGVEQYF. CDR3 nucleotides: TGTGCCAGCAGCCTAGGACCCCCCGGGACAGGGGTCGAGCAGTACTTC.

This clone showed up just a few times. The genes are TRBV7-8 and TRBJ2-1, with 11 bases aligning to TRBD2. Per the germline V gene, CDR1 is SGHVS and CDR2 is FQNEAQ. V trimming: 4 bases; J trimming: 9 bases; junction bases outside the gene matches: 14. This CDR3 contains 17 residues. The CDR3 sequence: CASSSPKGASGGSEQFF. The CDR3, as DNA: TGTGCCAGCAGCTCTCCTAAAGGGGCTAGCGGGGGGAGTGAGCAGTTCTTC.

The chain recombines TRBV3-1 (or the pseudogene TRBV3-2) with TRBJ1-5, with a possible D match to TRBD1 (5 bases). CDR3 length: 15 residues. V shed 4 bases and J shed 1 base, with 11 bases lying between them. The germline CDR1 and CDR2 sequences are LGHDT and YNNKEL (reference sequence). CDR3 coding DNA: TGTGCCAGCAGCCTTGGGGCTGCAAGCAATCAGCCCCAGCATTTT. This codes for CASSLGAASNQPQHF.

The chain employs TRBV4-2 and TRBJ2-7; 10 nucleotides match TRBD1. Germline V gene sequence: CDR1 LGHNA, CDR2 YNFKEQ. With V trimmed by 0 bases and J by 4 bases, 6 bases remained unmatched. This CDR3 contains 16 residues. DNA of the CDR3: TGTGCCAGCAGCCAAGAAGGCCCGGGACAGGGGTACGAGCAGTACTTC. Translated, it gives CASSQEGPGQGYEQYF.

The chain joins TRBV19 to TRBJ2-7, with D possibly being TRBD1 (6 bases). This CDR3 has 12 residues. The V end was cut by 6 bases, the J end by 6 bases, with 12 bases between. In germline, CDR1 is LNHDA, CDR2 SQIVND (reference sequence). The CDR3 DNA follows: TGTGCCAGTAGACAGGGTCTCGGCGAGCAGTACTTC. Protein: CASRQGLGEQYF.